This T cell receptor (beta chain) originates from a study of blood T cell repertoires in COVID-19. Generated by immunoSEQ multiplex PCR, the TCRdb table keeps only in-frame clones and is missing some. This sample has 60,000 to 75,000 clones; roughly two thirds occur once, and the top ten carry around 54%. Participant ages covered roughly 18 to 89 years across 24 US areas. Grouping used clinical history reported by participants in a survey and questionnaire. Those designated as exposed participants met a COVID-19 case within 2 weeks before study entry. The clonotype originates from a woman between 55 and 75 years old who had been exposed to COVID-19. Sequencing was performed on PBMCs or T cells enriched from blood (not recorded which).

In DNA form, the CDR3 reads TGTGCCACGCGAACAGATCTAGCGGGAGACTACGGTGAGCAGTTCTTC. Its translation is CATRTDLAGDYGEQFF. The chain combines TRBV10-3 with TRBJ2-1; 10 bases match TRBD2. Germline CDR1 ENHRY, CDR2 SYGVKD. With 10 bases clipped from V and 9 bases from J, the junction kept 18 bases outside the gene matches. CDR3 length equals 16 residues.